This T cell receptor beta chain was recovered during a study of CD8 T cells in Susac syndrome. Across the study: At blood draw, Susac syndrome patients were therapy-naive, on corticosteroids, or on intravenous immunoglobulin alone.

Random-hexamer reverse transcription was applied to about 0.5 to 1 ug RNA. TCRdb recomputed calls from the immunoSEQ multiplex PCR reads with MiXCR, one row per CDR3 protein. The table records around 110,000 distinct CDR3 sequences, roughly 95% of them present only once. V was pared by 2 bases and J by 6 bases, with 14 bases between. Germline V gene lookup returns CDR1 SQVTM and CDR2 ANQGSEA. This CDR3 comprises 14 residues. This sequence originates from a human donor with Susac syndrome. Sequenced: CD4+ T cells from PBMCs. This rearrangement joins TRBV29-1 to TRBJ2-4, with D possibly being TRBD2 (6 bases). The CDR3 here is CSVEMAGYRNIQYF. CDR3 coding DNA: TGCAGCGTTGAAATGGCGGGATATAGAAACATTCAGTACTTC.